The clone carrying this TCR beta chain was picked up a small number of times. TCRdb's table, derived via immunoSEQ multiplex PCR, lists solely in-frame clones and lacks some. In the table there are tens of thousands of clones, approximately 75% of which are singletons. This entry is derived from a study of technical replicates of blood from a few donors. The CDR3 has 13 residues. V lost 3 bases and J 8 bases, leaving 8 bases between the germline ends. The germline gives CDR1 KGHSH, CDR2 LQKENI. Sequences were obtained from PBMCs. The chain uses TRBV18 and TRBJ1-6; D not certain. The receptor comes from a human donor in good health. Some clones in this sample may be carry-over from other donors' samples. CDR3 loop: CASSPSVDSPLHF. In DNA form, the CDR3 reads TGTGCCAGCTCACCCTCCGTCGATTCACCCCTCCACTTT.